A single sample gave rise to the 17 T cell receptor beta chains below, sequenced in a study of metastatic and nonmetastatic thyroid tumors. Through MiXCR, TCRdb re-clonotyped the PCR reads. There are some 28,000 clones in the sample; roughly a quarter occur only once, and about 2.5% lies in the top ten. Thyroid surgery had not been preceded by any treatment in any patient. The sequenced sample consisted of blood. These receptors were taken from a female donor with papillary thyroid cancer or a benign thyroid nodule (not recorded which). Some clones in this sample may be carry-over from other donors' samples.

This clone was seen a few times. This chain connects TRBV19 to TRBJ1-2; 7 positions match TRBD1. Unmatched junction bases numbered 9, after V lost 4 bases and J lost 4 bases. Germline V gene sequence: CDR1 LNHDA, CDR2 SQIVND (reference sequence). The CDR3 has 15 amino acids. Here the CDR3 reads CASSTRQGKPYGYTF. In DNA form, the CDR3 reads TGTGCCAGTAGTACGAGACAGGGAAAACCCTATGGCTACACCTTC. Drawing the rest from reference TRBV19 and TRBJ1-2, the complete variable domain is DGGITQSPKYLFRKEGQNVTLSCEQNLNHDAMYWYRQDPGQGLRLIYYSQIVNDFQKGDIAEGYSVSREKKESFPLTVTSAQKNPTAFYLCASSTRQGKPYGYTFGSGTRLTVV.

This clone was detected ten times or more. The genes are TRBV28 and TRBJ1-1; 7 bases are shared with TRBD1. The CDR3 covers 16 residues. CDR1 and CDR2 from the germline V gene are MDHEN and SYDVKM. The trim removed 6 bases at V and 1 base at J, leaving 11 bases unmatched. CDR3 in amino acids: CASRTGIIYSNTEAFF. For the CDR3, the DNA is TGTGCCAGCAGGACAGGGATCATTTATTCGAACACTGAAGCTTTCTTT.

By share, this clone counts as medium-sized (0.01 to 0.1%). The chain couples TRBV2 to TRBJ2-7; 14 bases match TRBD2. The V and J ends lost 6 bases and 5 bases, in that order; junction bases with no gene match: 6. Per germline, CDR1 SNHLY and CDR2 FYNNEI. This CDR3 has 15 residues. The CDR3 protein is CASRLTSGRGNEQYF. Written as DNA, the CDR3 is TGTGCCAGCAGACTGACTAGCGGGAGGGGCAACGAGCAGTACTTC.

This clone appeared many times. The same CDR3 arises from other DNA sequences in this sample as well. The chain recombines TRBV6-1 with TRBJ2-7, with no clear D. CDR1 is MNHNS and CDR2 is SASEGT in the germline V gene. The CDR3 has 16 residues. V was clipped by 5 bases and J by 6 bases, with 23 bases between them. CDR3 nucleotide sequence: TGTGCCAGCAGTACACAATCTGGGGTCGGGTATGGCGAGCAGTACTTC. It translates to CASSTQSGVGYGEQYF.

This clone was counted many times. The rearrangement uses TRBV11-2 and TRBJ2-6; unclear D gene. The germline V and J ends were trimmed by 3 bases and 0 bases, with 6 bases remaining between them. The CDR3 covers 15 residues. Germline V lookup: CDR1 SGHAT, CDR2 FQNNGV. CDR3 sequence: CASSFSFSGANVLTF. CDR3 in DNA: TGTGCCAGCAGCTTTAGCTTCTCTGGGGCCAACGTCCTGACTTTC.

The CDR3 spells CASSQEGESLAIVYTF. Written as DNA, the CDR3 is TGCGCCAGCAGCCAAGAGGGCGAGAGTCTCGCGATTGTCTACACCTTC. The chain carries TRBV4-1 and TRBJ1-2; no definite D call. Germline CDR1 and CDR2: MGHRA and YSYEKL. CDR3 length: 16 amino acids. The V gene lost 0 bases and the J gene lost 10 bases, with 21 bases spanning the gap.

This clone was found a few times. The rearrangement links TRBV6-1 to TRBJ2-3; 9 positions match TRBD2. Trimming removed 3 bases from V and 5 bases from J; junction bases left unmatched: 15. The CDR3 is 18 residues long. Germline-derived CDR1 and CDR2 are MNHNS and SASEGT. The CDR3 reads CASSDGGSGRAKKDTQYF. CDR3 sequence (DNA): TGTGCCAGCAGTGACGGAGGTAGCGGGAGAGCAAAAAAAGATACGCAGTATTTT.

This clone was seen at least ten times. This sequence joins TRBV9 and TRBJ2-7, with D tentatively TRBD2 (5 bases). CDR1 is SGDLS, CDR2 YYNGEE, per germline. Trimming shortened V by 0 bases and J by 2 bases, and 15 bases separated the two germline ends. This CDR3 has 16 amino acids. CDR3 bases: TGTGCCAGCAGCGTAGGGCCGTCCATAGCGACCTACGAGCAGTACTTC. This codes for CASSVGPSIATYEQYF.

V is TRBV3-1 and J is TRBJ2-7, with TRBD2 identical over 8 bases. The junction had 5 bases not matched to a gene; V was cut back by 3 bases and J by 4 bases. CDR1 is LGHDT and CDR2 is YNNKEL in the germline V gene (reference sequence). The CDR3 has 14 residues. The CDR3 loop is CASSQLAGGYEQYF. In DNA form, the CDR3 reads TGTGCCAGCAGCCAGCTAGCGGGCGGATACGAGCAGTACTTC.

This clone is termed medium-sized (0.01 to 0.1%). The CDR3 loop is CASSVTPGQGYGYTF. CDR3 DNA: TGTGCCAGCAGCGTTACTCCGGGACAGGGCTATGGCTACACCTTC. The rearrangement links TRBV11-1 to TRBJ1-2, with 9 bases fitting TRBD1. The V segment lost 5 bases and the J segment 4 bases; nucleotides outside the gene matches: 8. This CDR3 comprises 15 residues. CDR1 is SGHAT, CDR2 FQDESV, per germline (reference sequence).

This clone was observed many times. This sequence joins TRBV3-1 and TRBJ1-6; D remains ambiguous. The CDR3 covers 14 residues. Per germline, CDR1 LGHDT and CDR2 YNNKEL (reference sequence). V was cut by 1 base and J by 8 bases, with 9 bases left in between. This chain's CDR3 is CASSQVAGDSPLHF. CDR3 coding DNA: TGTGCCAGCAGCCAAGTAGCGGGAGATTCACCCCTCCACTTT.

This clone was found many times. This sequence joins TRBV5-5 and TRBJ1-4; tentatively, D is TRBD1 (5 bases). V lost 1 base and J lost 6, with 19 bases in between. From germline, CDR1 is SGHKS and CDR2 YYEKEE (reference sequence). The CDR3 loop spans 17 amino acids. The CDR3 spells CASSLFYLQGPDEKLFF. The CDR3 DNA reads TGTGCCAGCAGCTTGTTTTATTTGCAGGGCCCGGATGAAAAACTGTTTTTT.

By share, this clone counts as medium-sized. This chain uses TRBV18 with TRBJ2-7; D remains unclear. V was clipped by 3 bases and J by 7 bases, with 10 bases between them. This CDR3 is built from 12 residues. Germline V gene data show CDR1 as KGHSH and CDR2 as LQKENI. The CDR3 loop reads CASSPPSAEQYF. The DNA of the CDR3 is TGTGCCAGCTCACCCCCATCTGCGGAGCAGTACTTC.

This clone was counted ten times or more. V gene TRBV19 combines with J gene TRBJ1-2, with D hard to call. Per germline, CDR1 LNHDA and CDR2 SQIVND (reference sequence). The CDR3 is 13 amino acids. The germline V and J ends were trimmed by 1 base and 8 bases, with 11 bases remaining between them. CDR3 protein: CASSIGSLEGYTF. CDR3 DNA sequence: TGTGCCAGTAGTATAGGGTCGCTGGAGGGCTACACCTTC.

There are many counts of this clone. The V and J genes are TRBV4-1 and TRBJ2-1; 11 bases fit TRBD1. This CDR3 region has 15 residues. Losses at the gene ends were 0 bases for V and 9 bases for J; bases not matched to a gene: 4. CDR1 and CDR2 from the germline V gene are MGHRA and YSYEKL. The CDR3 coding sequence is TGCGCCAGCAGCCAAGAGGGGACAGGGGGAGGTGAGCAGTTCTTC. Amino acid sequence: CASSQEGTGGGEQFF.

This clone showed up many times. The chain links TRBV5-4 to TRBJ1-1; the D is unclear. Germline loops: CDR1 SGHNT, CDR2 YYREEE (reference sequence). Trimming cost V 4 bases and J 0 bases, with 10 bases left between them. The CDR3 runs to 14 residues. The CDR3 nucleotides read TGTGCCAGCAGCCCGGCGCACATGAACACTGAAGCTTTCTTT. It translates to CASSPAHMNTEAFF.

Judged by abundance, this clone is medium-sized. The chain employs TRBV6-1 and TRBJ2-5; the D is unclear. Germline loops: CDR1 MNHNS, CDR2 SASEGT. V was cut by 6 bases and J by 5 bases, with 13 bases left in between. This CDR3 has 13 amino acids. The CDR3 protein is CASSRAKGETQYF. The CDR3 DNA sequence: TGTGCCAGCAGCCGGGCCAAAGGGGAGACCCAGTACTTC.